One sample yielded the 31 T cell receptor beta chains listed below, sequenced in a study of blood T cell repertoires in COVID-19 (dated by TCRdb to the early 2020s). Libraries were prepared through the immunoSEQ multiplex PCR assay. This is the immuneACCESS table as TCRdb keeps it, with only in-frame sequences that have V and J called. A part of the clones is gone; compared with another copy, unresolved V genes explain less than half, and the rest is unexplained. Within this sample are 210,000 or so clones, with under 90% of them counted one time only. The ten largest clones take up roughly 4.8% of the sample. The sample consisted of PBMCs or T cells enriched from blood (not recorded which). These receptors came from a woman in her forties or fifties who had been exposed to COVID-19.

The chain links TRBV7-8 to TRBJ2-7; 9 bases agree with TRBD1. Trimming cost V 1 base and J 4 bases; bases outside gene matches: 5. The germline V gene encodes CDR1 SGHVS and CDR2 FQNEAQ. The CDR3 runs 15 residues. CDR3 sequence reads: CASSLGTGVWYEQYF. The CDR3 DNA follows: TGTGCCAGCAGCTTAGGGACAGGGGTCTGGTACGAGCAGTACTTC.

This clone was seen only a few times. The chain couples TRBV10-3 to TRBJ2-7; D gene unclear. Trimming left V 0 bases short and J 3 bases short, with 3 bases between. The CDR3 contains 12 residues. The germline gives CDR1 ENHRY, CDR2 SYGVKD. CDR3 residues: CAISESYYEQYF. In DNA form, the CDR3 reads TGTGCCATCAGTGAGTCTTACTACGAGCAGTACTTC.

The chain couples TRBV18 to TRBJ2-1; TRBD2 matches at 9 bases. There are 18 residues in the CDR3. Losses at the gene ends were 2 bases for V and 2 bases for J; bases not matched to a gene: 10. Germline V gives CDR1 KGHSH, CDR2 LQKENI. CDR3 in amino acids: CASSPGSGGGHPYNEQFF. Written as DNA, the CDR3 is TGTGCCAGCTCACCAGGTAGCGGGGGCGGCCATCCCTACAATGAGCAGTTCTTC.

The chain joins TRBV9 to TRBJ1-1; no clear D gene. Germline V gene sequence: CDR1 SGDLS, CDR2 YYNGEE. The CDR3 spans 13 residues. V lost 4 bases and J lost 1, with 8 bases in between. CDR3 nucleotides: TGTGCCAGCAGCCGTGGCCCGAACACTGAAGCTTTCTTT. Its translation: CASSRGPNTEAFF.

This chain joins TRBV6-5 and TRBJ1-1; maybe TRBD1 (5 bases). Germline assignment: CDR1 MNHEY and CDR2 SVGAGI. This CDR3 spans 13 amino acids. The V and J ends lost 6 bases and 6 bases respectively, with 14 bases between them. The CDR3, as DNA: TGTGCCAGCAGGCCACGGGGGTTTCCTGAAGCTTTCTTT. Protein: CASRPRGFPEAFF.

This sequence joins TRBV7-9 and TRBJ1-2; weak D call: TRBD1 (5 bases). This CDR3 is 15 amino acids long. Trimming removed 5 bases from V and 7 bases from J, with 20 bases in between. Germline CDR1 SEHNR, CDR2 FQNEAQ (reference sequence). The CDR3 sequence is CASSPSIALRVGYTF. CDR3 nucleotides: TGTGCCAGCAGCCCCAGTATAGCTCTCAGGGTTGGCTACACCTTC.

J is TRBJ1-1 and V is TRBV7-9; D may be TRBD1 (5 bases). Trimming pared 2 bases from V and 6 bases from J, leaving 19 bases between. Germline V gives CDR1 SEHNR, CDR2 FQNEAQ (reference sequence). The CDR3 covers 16 residues. DNA for the CDR3: TGTGCCAGCAGCTTACTGGTGGGGGGATTTGGCCCTGAAGCTTTCTTT. Its translation is CASSLLVGGFGPEAFF.

The V call is TRBV12-3 or TRBV12-4, the J call TRBJ1-1, with D tentatively TRBD1 (5 bases). V lost 6 bases and J lost 5, with 10 bases in between. CDR3 length: 12 amino acids. The DNA of the CDR3 is TGTGCCAGCAGACCCCAGGGAACTGAAGCTTTCTTT. It encodes CASRPQGTEAFF.

The chain carries TRBV6-5 and TRBJ1-5; D not certain. The CDR3 covers 13 residues. Germline CDR1 is MNHEY and CDR2 is SVGAGI. V lost 8 bases and J 0 bases, leaving 8 bases between the germline ends. CDR3 coding DNA: TGTGCCAGCTGCCAGAATAGCAATCAGCCCCAGCATTTT. Translated, it gives CASCQNSNQPQHF.

The V call is TRBV7-8, the J call TRBJ2-1; no clear D. The length of the CDR3 is 16 residues. Per germline, CDR1 SGHVS and CDR2 FQNEAQ. Trimming removed 4 bases at V and 0 bases at J, with 13 bases between. The CDR3 DNA is TGTGCCAGCAGCTCCTTCATCGAGTACTCCTACAATGAGCAGTTCTTC. Translation: CASSSFIEYSYNEQFF.

The V gene is TRBV9, the J gene TRBJ2-7, with TRBD1 as a possible D gene (5 bases). Germline lookup yields CDR1 SGDLS and CDR2 YYNGEE. This CDR3 contains 15 residues. Trimming took off 0 bases at V and 0 bases at J, with 10 bases between the two ends. The CDR3 coding sequence is TGTGCCAGCAGCGTAGAAGGGGTTAGCTCCTACGAGCAGTACTTC. Protein product: CASSVEGVSSYEQYF.

This clone was seen once. The chain links TRBV2 to TRBJ2-7, with D perhaps TRBD1 (6 bases). CDR3 size: 17 residues. V dropped 6 bases and J dropped 0 bases, with 21 bases sitting between them. The germline V gene encodes CDR1 SNHLY and CDR2 FYNNEI. As DNA, the CDR3 is TGTGCCAGCAGGAATACCGGGACATTCGACTTCTCCTACGAGCAGTACTTC. It encodes CASRNTGTFDFSYEQYF.

The V gene is TRBV27, the J gene TRBJ2-7; TRBD2 matches 10 bases. V lost 5 bases, J lost 7 bases, and 14 bases stayed unmatched. The germline gives CDR1 MNHEY, CDR2 SMNVEV (reference sequence). The CDR3 has 16 amino acids. CDR3 amino acids: CASSRLTSGAFGEQYF. As DNA, the CDR3 is TGTGCCAGCAGTCGCCTTACTAGCGGGGCTTTCGGGGAGCAGTACTTC.

V gene TRBV4-2 combines with J gene TRBJ1-2, with a weak D call TRBD1 (6 bases). The CDR3 runs 15 residues. Germline lookup yields CDR1 LGHNA and CDR2 YNFKEQ. Trimming left V 1 base short and J 3 bases short, with 12 bases between. The DNA of the CDR3 is TGTGCCAGCAGCCAAGTGGCAGGGGTGGACTATGGCTACACCTTC. Amino acid sequence: CASSQVAGVDYGYTF.

The V call is TRBV28, the J call TRBJ2-2; 8 bases are a match to TRBD1. The V gene end was trimmed by 4 bases and the J gene end by 2 bases; junction bases not matched to a gene: 3. Germline V CDR1 and CDR2: MDHEN, SYDVKM. This CDR3 is 15 amino acids long. The CDR3 nucleotides read TGTGCCAGCAGTTGGGACAGGTTAAACACCGGGGAGCTGTTTTTT. It yields the protein CASSWDRLNTGELFF.

The rearrangement links TRBV2 to TRBJ1-2, with 10 bases aligning to TRBD1. The germline V gene has CDR1 SNHLY and CDR2 FYNNEI. The J segment lost 5 bases and the V segment lost 11 bases, leaving 14 bases of the junction unmatched. CDR3 length: 15 amino acids. The CDR3 region has the DNA TGTGCCGGCCGACAGGGGGCGACCCCAATTTATGGCTACACCTTC. It specifies CAGRQGATPIYGYTF. The whole variable domain, remainder taken from reference TRBV2 and TRBJ1-2, is EPEVTQTPSHQVTQMGQEVILRCVPISNHLYFYWYRQILGQKVEFLVSFYNNEISEKSEIFDDQFSVERPDGSNFTLKIRSTKLEDSAMYFCAGRQGATPIYGYTFGSGTRLTVV.

The chain couples TRBV7-8 to TRBJ1-1; perhaps TRBD1 as D (6 bases). V was trimmed by 4 bases and J by 0 bases, leaving 21 bases between them. CDR1 and CDR2 (germline): SGHVS, FQNEAQ. This CDR3 is built from 18 residues. CDR3 sequence (DNA): TGTGCCAGCAGCTATCGAACGGCGGGGGCTGATATGAACACTGAAGCTTTCTTT. Protein product: CASSYRTAGADMNTEAFF.

This chain joins TRBV6-5 and TRBJ2-1; the match to TRBD1 covers 9 bases. This CDR3 is 15 amino acids long. V trimming: 6 bases; J trimming: 4 bases; junction bases outside the gene matches: 7. Germline CDR1 reads MNHEY; CDR2 reads SVGAGI. CDR3 loop: CASSSTGGGYNEQFF. DNA of the CDR3: TGTGCCAGCAGCTCCACAGGGGGCGGATACAATGAGCAGTTCTTC.

This clone was counted only a few times. This chain connects TRBV19 to TRBJ2-3; 7 bases match TRBD1. The germline V gene encodes CDR1 LNHDA and CDR2 SQIVND (reference sequence). This CDR3 is 15 amino acids long. Losses at the gene ends were 6 bases for V and 5 bases for J; bases not matched to a gene: 11. CDR3 in DNA: TGTGCCAGTAGAGCCGCAGGGGGAATGGGAGATACGCAGTATTTT. This codes for CASRAAGGMGDTQYF.

This clone was picked up a small number of times. The V call is TRBV6-5, the J call TRBJ2-7, with 7 bases identical to TRBD1. The CDR3 length is 13 residues. Germline V gene lookup returns CDR1 MNHEY and CDR2 SVGAGI. V lost 8 bases, J lost 2 bases, and 6 bases stayed unmatched. DNA for the CDR3: TGTGCCAGCTCCCAGGGGGAGACCTACGAGCAGTACTTC. The encoded protein is CASSQGETYEQYF.

The J gene is TRBJ2-5, the V gene TRBV6-2 or TRBV6-3; 10 bases map to TRBD2. Germline CDR1 reads MNHEY; CDR2 reads SVGEGT. The CDR3 covers 16 residues. V dropped 5 bases and J dropped 1; count of bases not matched to a gene: 7. CDR3 DNA: TGTGCCAGCAGTAAACCTGCTAGCGGGGGCCAAGAGACCCAGTACTTC. This translates into CASSKPASGGQETQYF.

V is TRBV5-1 and J is TRBJ2-1, with TRBD2 identical over 7 bases. CDR1 is SGHRS, CDR2 YFSETQ, per germline. V lost 7 bases and J lost 1; bases outside the gene matches: 11. The CDR3 is made up of 16 amino acids. CDR3 region: CASSRERTTSYNEQFF. The DNA for the CDR3 is TGCGCCAGCTCGCGGGAGAGGACAACTTCCTACAATGAGCAGTTCTTC.

This clone was observed a single time. This sequence joins TRBV3-1 (or the pseudogene TRBV3-2) and TRBJ1-1; possible D gene TRBD1, 5 bases. Trimming pared 4 bases from V and 1 base from J, leaving 7 bases between. CDR1 is LGHDT, CDR2 YNNKEL, per germline (reference sequence). This CDR3 has 13 amino acids. CDR3 sequence reads: CASSRGQNTEAFF. CDR3 nucleotides: TGTGCCAGCAGCCGGGGCCAGAACACTGAAGCTTTCTTT.

CDR3 sequence (DNA): TGTGCCAGCACCCCAGGTTTCTATGGCTACACCTTC. Its protein is CASTPGFYGYTF. The chain links TRBV6-5 to TRBJ1-2; D call uncertain. The V end lost 7 bases, the J end lost 4 bases, and 10 bases lay between the germline ends. Germline CDR1 and CDR2: MNHEY and SVGAGI. The CDR3 covers 12 residues.

This clone was detected only a few times. J is TRBJ2-7 and V is TRBV19; D is unresolved. The CDR3 contains 14 residues. Trimming pared 5 bases from V and 1 base from J, leaving 12 bases between. Per the germline V gene, CDR1 is LNHDA and CDR2 is SQIVND (reference sequence). The CDR3 DNA reads as TGTGCCAGTAGTCTCTATGACGGGTCCTACGAGCAGTACTTC. Translation gives CASSLYDGSYEQYF.

This clone was seen a few times. This chain joins TRBV19 and TRBJ1-2; perhaps TRBD1 as D (6 bases). The CDR3 spans 13 residues. The V gene's germline CDR1 is LNHDA and CDR2 SQIVND (reference sequence). V lost 6 bases, J lost 6 bases, and 14 bases lay in between. The CDR3: CASRKQGPDGYTF. CDR3 DNA sequence: TGTGCCAGTAGAAAACAGGGCCCAGATGGCTACACCTTC.

The V and J genes are TRBV19 and TRBJ1-4; 7 nucleotides match TRBD1. The CDR3 sequence is 15 residues long. Germline V gene sequence: CDR1 LNHDA, CDR2 SQIVND (reference sequence). The J segment lost 6 bases and the V segment lost 4 bases, leaving 8 bases of the junction unmatched. In nucleotides, the CDR3 is TGTGCCAGTAGTAGAGGGGCGGGGACAGATGAAAAACTGTTTTTT. Amino acid sequence: CASSRGAGTDEKLFF.

The V call is TRBV6-5, the J call TRBJ2-6; D possibly corresponds to TRBD1 (6 bases). CDR1 MNHEY and CDR2 SVGAGI come from the germline V gene. The CDR3 has 15 amino acids. With 6 bases removed from V and 1 base from J, the gap between germline ends came to 10 bases. The CDR3 loop reads CASRQGISGANVLTF. The CDR3 bases are TGTGCCAGCAGACAGGGCATATCTGGGGCCAACGTCCTGACTTTC.

CDR3 DNA sequence: TGTGCCAGCAGCTTAGGACGGGGAGCGAGCACAGATACGCAGTATTTT. Translation gives CASSLGRGASTDTQYF. The chain carries TRBV5-6 and TRBJ2-3, with D tentatively TRBD2 (5 bases). The CDR3 length is 16 residues. The germline CDR1 and CDR2 sequences are SGHDT and YYEEEE. The V gene lost 2 bases and the J gene lost 0 bases, with 13 bases spanning the gap.

The chain links TRBV5-1 to TRBJ1-4; TRBD1 might be the D (5 bases). This CDR3 spans 14 amino acids. Germline CDR1 and CDR2: SGHRS and YFSETQ. Between the trimmed V and J ends, which lost 0 bases and 3 bases, there was a span of 6 bases. The CDR3 region is CASSLGQPNEKLFF. DNA of the CDR3: TGCGCCAGCAGCTTGGGACAGCCTAATGAAAAACTGTTTTTT. The full variable domain, in which reference TRBV5-1 and TRBJ1-4 provide the parts outside the CDR3, is KAGVTQTPRYLIKTRGQQVTLSCSPISGHRSVSWYQQTPGQGLQFLFEYFSETQRNKGNFPGRFSGRQFSNSRSEMNVSTLELGDSALYLCASSLGQPNEKLFFGSGTQLSVL.

The chain employs TRBV27 and TRBJ2-5; 8 bases match TRBD2. V shed 5 bases and J 5 bases; nucleotides not matched to a gene: 7. This CDR3 has 14 amino acids. Germline-derived CDR1 and CDR2 are MNHEY and SMNVEV (reference sequence). The chain's CDR3 is CASSTLAGSETQYF. The CDR3 region has the DNA TGTGCCAGCAGTACCTTAGCGGGGAGTGAGACCCAGTACTTC.